This TCR beta chain was captured in a study of blood T cells in healthy people across ages. Study outcomes and limitations: Not knowing donor CMV status may have confounded expanded clonotype changes.

PCR was performed a second time for roughly 6 to 12 cycles using a sample-barcoded 5' primer and a J-beta primer mix. TCRdb used MiXCR to reprocess the 5' RACE reads, holding one entry per CDR3 protein. The data contain hundreds of thousands of distinct CDR3 sequences, approximately 29% of them singletons. This clonotype appeared a single time. Its antigen is not identified. The CDR3 is 18 amino acids. V gave up 3 bases and J gave up 0 bases; unmatched junction bases: 10. Per germline, CDR1 SGHAT and CDR2 FQNNGV. The chain links TRBV11-2 to TRBJ1-2, with 10 bases identical to TRBD1. This sequence was found in a woman older than 75 in good health. Sequencing input: blood. The CDR3 DNA is TGTGCCAGCAGCTTGGGGACAGGGGCGCCCGTAGCTAACTATGGCTACACCTTC. Protein product: CASSLGTGAPVANYGYTF.